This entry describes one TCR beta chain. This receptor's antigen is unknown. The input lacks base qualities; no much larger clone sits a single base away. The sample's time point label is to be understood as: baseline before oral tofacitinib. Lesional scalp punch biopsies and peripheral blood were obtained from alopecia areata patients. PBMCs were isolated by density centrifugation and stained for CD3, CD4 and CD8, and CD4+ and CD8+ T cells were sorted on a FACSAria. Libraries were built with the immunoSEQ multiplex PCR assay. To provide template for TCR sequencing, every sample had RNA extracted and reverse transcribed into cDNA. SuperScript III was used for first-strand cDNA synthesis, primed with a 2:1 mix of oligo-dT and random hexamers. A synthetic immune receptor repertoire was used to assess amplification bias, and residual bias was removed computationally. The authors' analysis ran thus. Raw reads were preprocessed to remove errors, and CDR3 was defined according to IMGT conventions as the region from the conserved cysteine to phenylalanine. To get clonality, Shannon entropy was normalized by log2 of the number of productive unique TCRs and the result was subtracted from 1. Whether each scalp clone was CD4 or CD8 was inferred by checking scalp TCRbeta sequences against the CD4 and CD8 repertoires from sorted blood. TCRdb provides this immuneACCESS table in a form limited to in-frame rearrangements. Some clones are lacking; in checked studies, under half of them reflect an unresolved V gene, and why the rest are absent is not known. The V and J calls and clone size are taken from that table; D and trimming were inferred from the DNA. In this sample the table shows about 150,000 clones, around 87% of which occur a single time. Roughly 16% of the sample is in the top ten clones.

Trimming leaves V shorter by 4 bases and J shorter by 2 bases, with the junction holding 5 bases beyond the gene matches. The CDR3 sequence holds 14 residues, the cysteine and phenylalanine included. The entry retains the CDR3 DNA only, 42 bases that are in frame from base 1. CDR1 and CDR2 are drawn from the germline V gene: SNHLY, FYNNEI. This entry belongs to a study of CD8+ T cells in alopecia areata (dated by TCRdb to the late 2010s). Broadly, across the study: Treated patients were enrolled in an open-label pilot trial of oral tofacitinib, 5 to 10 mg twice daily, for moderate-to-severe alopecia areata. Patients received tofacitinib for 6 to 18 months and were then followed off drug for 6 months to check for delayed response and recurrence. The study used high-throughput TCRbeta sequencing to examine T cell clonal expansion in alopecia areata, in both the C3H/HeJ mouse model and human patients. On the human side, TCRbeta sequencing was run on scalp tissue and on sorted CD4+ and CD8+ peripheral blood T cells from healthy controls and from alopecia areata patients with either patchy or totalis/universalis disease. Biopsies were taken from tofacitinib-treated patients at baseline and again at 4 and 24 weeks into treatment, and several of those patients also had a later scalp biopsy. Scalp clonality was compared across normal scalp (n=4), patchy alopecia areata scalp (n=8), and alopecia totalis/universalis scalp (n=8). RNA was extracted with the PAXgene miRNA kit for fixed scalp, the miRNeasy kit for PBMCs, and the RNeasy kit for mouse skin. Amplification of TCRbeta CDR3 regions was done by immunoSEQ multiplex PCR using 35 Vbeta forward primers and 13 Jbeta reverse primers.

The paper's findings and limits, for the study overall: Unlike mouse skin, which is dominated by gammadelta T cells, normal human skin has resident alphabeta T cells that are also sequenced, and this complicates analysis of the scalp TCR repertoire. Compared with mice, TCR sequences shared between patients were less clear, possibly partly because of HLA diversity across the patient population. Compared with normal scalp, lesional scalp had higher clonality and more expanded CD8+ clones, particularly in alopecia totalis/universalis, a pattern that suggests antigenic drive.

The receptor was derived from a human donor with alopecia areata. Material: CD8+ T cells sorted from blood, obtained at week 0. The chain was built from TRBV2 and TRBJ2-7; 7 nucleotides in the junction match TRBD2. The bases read TGTGCCAGCAGTGTCCGAGGACTAGCCTACGAGCAGTACTTC. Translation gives CASSVRGLAYEQYF.